This TCR beta chain originates from a study of T cells after yellow fever vaccination. TCRdb independently ran MiXCR on the 5' RACE reads; one entry per CDR3 protein. The sample consists of tens of thousands of distinct CDR3 sequences, roughly 7.3% of them appearing once. V was clipped by 5 bases and J by 5 bases, with 16 bases between them. The CDR3 length is 14 residues. Germline V gene data show CDR1 as SGHVS and CDR2 as FQNEAQ. In its sample, this clonotype was seen many times. The specimen comprised CD8+ T cells sorted from PBMCs, sampled around 15 days after the first yellow fever vaccination. This clonotype was sampled from a young man who received the YFV17D yellow fever vaccine. V and J are TRBV7-8 and TRBJ2-7, with D maybe TRBD1 (6 bases). The CDR3 loop is CASSPTGVVHEQYV. In nucleotides, the CDR3 is TGTGCCAGCAGCCCGACAGGAGTTGTCCACGAGCAGTACGTC.